These 29 T cell receptor beta chains came from one sample sequenced in a study of patients and donors after allogeneic stem cell transplantation. TCRdb re-called the RT-PCR reads with MiXCR, one entry per CDR3 protein. The table includes about 230,000 distinct CDR3 sequences, 12% to 15% detected once. The sample taken for sequencing was blood, either unsorted or a sorted T cell fraction (not recorded which). The receptors derive from a human donor who was either an allogeneic HSCT recipient or a stem cell or donor lymphocyte infusion donor (not recorded which). It is not recorded whose cells these are; they may come from a transplant donor.

This chain connects TRBV5-1 to TRBJ2-5; 10 bases are a match to TRBD1. This CDR3 spans 15 amino acids. Germline V gene data show CDR1 as SGHRS and CDR2 as YFSETQ. The trim removed 3 bases at V and 3 bases at J, leaving 5 bases unmatched. CDR3 protein: CASSSPGQGKETQYF. CDR3 bases: TGCGCCAGCAGCTCCCCGGGACAGGGGAAAGAGACCCAGTACTTC.

The rearrangement uses TRBV5-8 and TRBJ2-6, with D perhaps TRBD1 (5 bases). Trimming took off 5 bases at V and 1 base at J, with 7 bases between the two ends. The CDR3 runs 14 residues. Germline V gene sequence: CDR1 SGHTS, CDR2 YDEGEE. The CDR3 reads CASRKGSGANVLTF. The CDR3 DNA follows: TGTGCCAGCAGAAAGGGGTCTGGGGCCAACGTCCTGACTTTC.

This clonotype was counted ten times or more. The rearrangement uses TRBV20-1 and TRBJ1-2, with D uncertain. Germline CDR1 DFQATT, CDR2 SNEGSKA (reference sequence). Deletions cut 6 bases from V and 1 base from J, with 12 bases between. The CDR3 loop spans 13 amino acids. The CDR3 sequence: CSAEPTSNYGYTF. The CDR3 DNA reads TGCAGTGCAGAGCCAACGAGTAACTATGGCTACACCTTC.

This clonotype has just a few counts. This sequence joins TRBV30 and TRBJ2-2; TRBD2 might be the D (6 bases). Germline V lookup: CDR1 GTSNPN, CDR2 SVGIG (reference sequence). The CDR3 has 18 amino acids. The V end was cut by 4 bases, the J end by 0 bases, with 21 bases between. CDR3 sequence reads: CAWMKVWAGNANTGELFF. CDR3 DNA: TGTGCCTGGATGAAAGTTTGGGCGGGGAACGCGAACACCGGGGAGCTGTTTTTT.

There are a few counts of this clonotype. At one boundary the junction diverges from the germline segment, which might be a read error. The chain recombines TRBV7-9 with TRBJ2-6, with 14 bases identical to TRBD2. The CDR3 length is 14 residues. Germline V gene data show CDR1 as SEHNR and CDR2 as FQNEAQ (reference sequence). The CDR3 DNA sequence: TGTGCCAGCAGCTCCGGACTAGCGGGAGGCAACCGGGCTTTC. This gives the protein CASSSGLAGGNRAF. Drawing the rest from reference TRBV7-9 and TRBJ2-6, the complete variable domain is DTGVSQNPRHKITKRGQNVTFRCDPISEHNRLYWYRQTLGQGPEFLTYFQNEAQLEKSRLLSDRFSAERPKGSFSTLEIQRTEQGDSAMYLCASSSGLAGGNRAFGAGSRLTVL.

With respect to this clonotype: A much larger clone differs by one base, so this may be a read error. Since no conserved phenylalanine or tryptophan closes the CDR3, a read error is the likely cause. The rearrangement uses TRBV30 and TRBJ1-2; the D is unclear. Trimming shortened V by 0 bases and J by 10 bases, and 15 bases separated the two germline ends. The CDR3 extends over 13 amino acids. Per the germline V gene, CDR1 is GTSNPN and CDR2 is SVGIG (reference sequence). The CDR3 region is CAWSVRQSEAYTL. The CDR3 nucleotides read TGTGCCTGGAGTGTACGCCAGTCCGAGGCCTACACCTTA.

The chain recombines TRBV30 with TRBJ1-4, with a tentative D call TRBD1 (5 bases). The CDR3 consists of 15 residues. V was shortened by 2 bases and J by 7 bases, with 17 bases between the two germline ends. The germline V gene encodes CDR1 GTSNPN and CDR2 SVGIG (reference sequence). The CDR3 DNA reads TGTGCCTGGAGTCCCGGGGGAGGGCCAGGTGAAAAACTGTTTTTT. Its protein product is CAWSPGGGPGEKLFF.

V usage is TRBV6-5 and J usage is TRBJ2-3; the match to TRBD2 covers 8 bases. Germline V lookup: CDR1 MNHEY, CDR2 SVGAGI. The V segment lost 2 bases and the J segment 1 base; nucleotides outside the gene matches: 2. This CDR3 contains 15 residues. The CDR3: CASSYGAGGTDTQYF. Written as DNA, the CDR3 is TGTGCCAGCAGTTACGGAGCGGGGGGCACAGATACGCAGTATTTT.

This clonotype has a handful of counts. This chain joins TRBV20-1 and TRBJ1-5, with 12 bases fitting TRBD1. After removal of 6 bases from V and 8 bases from J, the junction contained 11 bases not matched to a gene. Germline lookup yields CDR1 DFQATT and CDR2 SNEGSKA (reference sequence). The length of the CDR3 is 15 residues. The CDR3 spells CSAVFRDRGQKPQHF. CDR3 coding DNA: TGCAGTGCCGTCTTCAGGGACAGGGGGCAAAAGCCCCAGCATTTT.

The chain is built from TRBV27 and TRBJ1-2; no firm D call. Looked up from germline, CDR1 is MNHEY and CDR2 is SMNVEV (reference sequence). The CDR3 runs 13 residues. V was trimmed by 0 bases and J by 4 bases, leaving 6 bases between them. CDR3 protein: CASSLSFGYGYTF. Written as DNA, the CDR3 is TGTGCCAGCAGTTTATCGTTCGGCTATGGCTACACCTTC.

The J gene is TRBJ1-1, the V gene TRBV30, with a tentative D call TRBD1 (6 bases). CDR3 length: 14 amino acids. V dropped 2 bases and J dropped 0 bases, with 10 bases sitting between them. Germline assignment: CDR1 GTSNPN and CDR2 SVGIG (reference sequence). CDR3 nucleotides: TGTGCCTGGAGTAATACAGGGTTGAACACTGAAGCTTTCTTT. Residues: CAWSNTGLNTEAFF. Full variable domain (remainder filled in from reference TRBV30 and TRBJ1-1): SQTIHQWPATLVQPVGSPLSLECTVEGTSNPNLYWYRQAAGRGLQLLFYSVGIGQISSEVPQNLSASRPQDRQFILSSKKLLLSDSGFYLCAWSNTGLNTEAFFGQGTRLTVV.

This clonotype was recorded a few times. This rearrangement joins TRBV6-1 to TRBJ1-1; 8 bases are a match to TRBD1. With V trimmed by 6 bases and J by 0 bases, 3 bases remained unmatched. Germline V gene lookup returns CDR1 MNHNS and CDR2 SASEGT. The CDR3 has 14 residues. The CDR3 sequence is CASRTGELNTEAFF. As DNA, the CDR3 is TGTGCCAGCAGGACAGGGGAATTGAACACTGAAGCTTTCTTT.

This rearrangement joins TRBV11-2 to TRBJ2-7; 9 bases align to TRBD2. The CDR3 sequence is 15 residues long. Germline V gene lookup returns CDR1 SGHAT and CDR2 FQNNGV. The junction had 6 bases not matched to a gene; V was cut back by 0 bases and J by 6 bases. The CDR3 nucleotides are TGTGCCAGCAGCTTAGATTGGGGCGGGAGGGGCGAGCAGTACTTC. Translating it yields CASSLDWGGRGEQYF.

This clonotype was counted between two and nine times. This chain links TRBV20-1 with TRBJ2-6; 8 nucleotides align to TRBD1. This CDR3 is 16 amino acids long. V trimming: 1 base; J trimming: 3 bases; junction bases outside the gene matches: 5. Looked up from germline, CDR1 is DFQATT and CDR2 is SNEGSKA (reference sequence). The DNA for the CDR3 is TGCAGTGCTAGAGCCCCTGACAGGGGTGGGGCCAACGTCCTGACTTTC. This gives the protein CSARAPDRGGANVLTF.

This clonotype was counted ten times or more. V is TRBV2 and J is TRBJ2-1; 7 bases map to TRBD1. V gave up 6 bases and J gave up 5 bases; unmatched junction bases: 4. This CDR3 is built from 13 residues. CDR1 is SNHLY and CDR2 is FYNNEI in the germline V gene. The CDR3 spells CASSTDRDNEQFF. Here the CDR3 DNA reads TGTGCCAGCAGCACTGACAGGGACAATGAGCAGTTCTTC. The variable domain in full, with the rest retrieved from reference TRBV2 and TRBJ2-1, is EPEVTQTPSHQVTQMGQEVILRCVPISNHLYFYWYRQILGQKVEFLVSFYNNEISEKSEIFDDQFSVERPDGSNFTLKIRSTKLEDSAMYFCASSTDRDNEQFFGPGTRLTVL.

This clonotype has more than one count but fewer than ten. The chain uses TRBV21-1 and TRBJ2-7; TRBD1 is the table's D call, not checked against the DNA. TRBV21-1 is listed as a pseudogene. The CDR3 runs to 16 residues. CDR3 sequence reads: CASSPHRGRRKYEQYF. CDR3 DNA: TGTGCCAGCAGCCCCCACCGGGGGCGGAGGAAATACGAGCAGTACTTC.

J is TRBJ2-1 and V is TRBV29-1; 9 bases line up with TRBD1. The germline V gene has CDR1 SQVTM and CDR2 ANQGSEA. Trimming took 7 bases from V and 1 from J; bases not matched to a gene: 5. This CDR3 comprises 14 residues. In DNA, the CDR3 is TGCAGCGCCGTACAGGGGGCGTCCTACAATGAGCAGTTCTTC. This encodes CSAVQGASYNEQFF.

In this sample, this clonotype turned up a few times. The rearrangement joins TRBV5-6 to TRBJ1-6; 7 nucleotides line up with TRBD1. CDR1 is SGHDT, CDR2 YYEEEE, per germline. Trimming at V came to 7 bases and at J to 9 bases, leaving 10 bases not matched to a gene. The CDR3 contains 14 residues. This chain's CDR3 is CASLHRGWGSPLHF. The CDR3 DNA reads as TGTGCCAGCTTACACAGGGGATGGGGTTCACCCCTCCACTTT.

The chain couples TRBV7-9 to TRBJ2-1; 11 bases fit TRBD1. The CDR3 length is 14 residues. With 1 base clipped from V and 14 bases from J, the junction kept 7 bases outside the gene matches. The germline V gene has CDR1 SEHNR and CDR2 FQNEAQ (reference sequence). The DNA of the CDR3 is TGTGCCAGCAGCTTAGACCCCGGGACAGGGGGGAAGTTCTTC. This gives the protein CASSLDPGTGGKFF.

This clonotype was seen more than once but under ten times. The rearrangement links TRBV3-1 to TRBJ2-1, with a tentative D call TRBD2 (6 bases). In germline, CDR1 is LGHDT, CDR2 YNNKEL (reference sequence). CDR3 length: 13 amino acids. With 6 bases removed from V and 7 bases from J, the gap between germline ends came to 13 bases. This chain's CDR3 is CASSRASVNEQFF. CDR3 bases: TGTGCCAGCAGTAGGGCTAGCGTTAATGAGCAGTTCTTC.

J is TRBJ2-5 and V is TRBV3-1, with TRBD2 identical over 16 bases. Per the germline V gene, CDR1 is LGHDT and CDR2 is YNNKEL (reference sequence). The trim removed 4 bases at V and 6 bases at J, leaving 5 bases unmatched. This CDR3 has 16 residues. This CDR3 is CASSRGTSGGAKTQYF. DNA for the CDR3: TGTGCCAGCAGCCGAGGGACTAGCGGGGGGGCGAAGACCCAGTACTTC.

This clonotype was recorded many times. The chain carries TRBV12-3 or TRBV12-4 and TRBJ1-1; D possibly corresponds to TRBD1 (5 bases). The CDR3 extends over 13 amino acids. V shed 2 bases and J shed 9 bases, with 13 bases lying between them. CDR3 sequence: CASSLQGRGKAFF. CDR3 in DNA: TGTGCCAGCAGTTTACAGGGAAGAGGGAAAGCTTTCTTT.

This clonotype was detected only a few times. The chain couples TRBV20-1 to TRBJ2-2; 8 positions match TRBD1. Germline V gene lookup returns CDR1 DFQATT and CDR2 SNEGSKA (reference sequence). V was pared by 2 bases and J by 5 bases, with 4 bases of the junction left unmatched. The CDR3 length is 14 residues. CDR3 residues: CSARQGAQTGELFF. The DNA of the CDR3 is TGCAGTGCTAGACAGGGGGCTCAAACCGGGGAGCTGTTTTTT.

V gene TRBV10-3 combines with J gene TRBJ2-1; 9 nucleotides line up with TRBD2. The CDR3 has 16 residues. V trimming: 5 bases; J trimming: 4 bases; junction bases outside the gene matches: 9. The germline V gene encodes CDR1 ENHRY and CDR2 SYGVKD. CDR3 nucleotide sequence: TGTGCCATCAGTACCCGCTCTAGCGGGGCATACAATGAGCAGTTCTTC. As protein: CAISTRSSGAYNEQFF.

There are a few counts of this clonotype. The chain has TRBV4-1 and TRBJ1-6; no firm D call. V was pared by 4 bases and J by 8 bases, with 15 bases between. CDR3 length: 15 residues. Germline V gene lookup returns CDR1 MGHRA and CDR2 YSYEKL. CDR3 nucleotides: TGCGCCAGCAGCCTGACGGGAGGTTGGGATTCACCCCTCCACTTT. It yields the protein CASSLTGGWDSPLHF.

This clonotype was recorded a few times. This rearrangement joins TRBV9 to TRBJ2-7; possibly TRBD1 or TRBD2 for D (5 bases each). Trimming removed 0 bases from V and 1 base from J, with 11 bases in between. There are 15 residues in the CDR3. Per the germline V gene, CDR1 is SGDLS and CDR2 is YYNGEE. CDR3 loop: CASSVVGTDSYEQYF. In DNA form, the CDR3 reads TGTGCCAGCAGCGTAGTTGGGACGGATTCCTACGAGCAGTACTTC.

In this sample, this clonotype turned up many times. The chain links TRBV28 to TRBJ1-2; 10 bases match TRBD1. The CDR3 spans 14 residues. The germline V gene has CDR1 MDHEN and CDR2 SYDVKM. Germline trimming cut 3 bases from V and 5 bases from J; bases unmatched to any gene: 3. CDR3 coding DNA: TGTGCCAGCAGTTTGGGGACAGGGGAGTATGGCTACACCTTC. It is translated as CASSLGTGEYGYTF.

This clonotype was observed many times. The chain employs TRBV5-1 and TRBJ2-5; D remains ambiguous. This CDR3 contains 13 residues. The V and J ends lost 2 bases and 2 bases respectively, with 7 bases between them. CDR1 is SGHRS, CDR2 YFSETQ, per germline. The CDR3 loop is CASSFNGQETQYF. The CDR3 nucleotides are TGCGCCAGCAGCTTCAACGGACAAGAGACCCAGTACTTC.

This clonotype was counted ten times or more. This chain uses TRBV4-2 with TRBJ2-3, with 10 positions matching TRBD2. This CDR3 has 16 residues. Germline trimming cut 1 base from V and 5 bases from J; bases unmatched to any gene: 6. The V gene's germline CDR1 is LGHNA and CDR2 YNFKEQ. The CDR3 reads CASSQAPSGSGDTQYF. CDR3 in DNA: TGTGCCAGCAGCCAAGCTCCTAGCGGGAGTGGAGATACGCAGTATTTT.